The entry below gives a single T cell receptor (beta chain) sequence along with its context. Individual cDNA molecules were tagged with unique molecular identifiers, the study reported. Each CDR3 protein is one row after TCRdb ran MiXCR on the 5' RACE reads. The table has more than 70,000 distinct CDR3 sequences, approximately 13% seen once. These data come from a study of early T cells in non-severe SARS-CoV-2 infection. The V gene's germline CDR1 is DFQATT and CDR2 SNEGSKA (reference sequence). Trimming stripped 0 bases from V and 0 bases from J, with 23 bases between. This CDR3 contains 19 residues.

The sequence was collected from an adult who was a healthcare worker with PCR-confirmed SARS-CoV-2 infection or an uninfected control (not recorded which). The sequenced sample consisted of whole blood. The genes are TRBV20-1 and TRBJ1-2, with D perhaps TRBD1 (5 bases). The CDR3 is CSAREALTGLTYPNYGYTF. Written as DNA, the CDR3 is TGCAGTGCTAGAGAGGCCCTTACAGGTTTGACGTACCCTAACTATGGCTACACCTTC.